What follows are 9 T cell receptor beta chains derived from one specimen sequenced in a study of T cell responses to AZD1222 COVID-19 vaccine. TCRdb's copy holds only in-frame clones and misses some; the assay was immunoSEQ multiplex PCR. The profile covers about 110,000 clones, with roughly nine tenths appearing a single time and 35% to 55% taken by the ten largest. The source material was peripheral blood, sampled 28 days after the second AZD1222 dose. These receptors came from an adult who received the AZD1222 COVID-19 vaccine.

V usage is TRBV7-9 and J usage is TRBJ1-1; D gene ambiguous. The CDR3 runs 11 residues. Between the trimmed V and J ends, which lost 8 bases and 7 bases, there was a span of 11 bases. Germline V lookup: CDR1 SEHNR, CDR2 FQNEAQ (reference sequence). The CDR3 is CASGQSFEAFF. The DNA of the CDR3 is TGTGCCAGCGGGCAGAGTTTTGAAGCTTTCTTT. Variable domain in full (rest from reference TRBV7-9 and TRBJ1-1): DTGVSQNPRHKITKRGQNVTFRCDPISEHNRLYWYRQTLGQGPEFLTYFQNEAQLEKSRLLSDRFSAERPKGSFSTLEIQRTEQGDSAMYLCASGQSFEAFFGQGTRLTVV.

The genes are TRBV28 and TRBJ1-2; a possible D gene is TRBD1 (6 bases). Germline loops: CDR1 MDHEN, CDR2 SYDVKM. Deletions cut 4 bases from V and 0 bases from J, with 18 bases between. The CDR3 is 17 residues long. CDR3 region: CASSSSGTRTTNYGYTF. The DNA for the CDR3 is TGTGCCAGCAGTTCGTCCGGGACACGGACTACTAACTATGGCTACACCTTC.

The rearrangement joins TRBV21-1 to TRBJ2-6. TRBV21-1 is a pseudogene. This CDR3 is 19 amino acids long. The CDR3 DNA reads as TGTGCCAGCAGCAAAGCTACCCTAGGGGGGAGCCATGGGGCCAACGTCCTGACTTTC. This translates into CASSKATLGGSHGANVLTF.

This chain's CDR3 is CASSLGRYRRTDTQYF. CDR3 nucleotides: TGTGCCAGCAGTTTGGGTCGTTACCGGCGGACAGATACGCAGTATTTT. The genes are TRBV28 and TRBJ2-3; D call uncertain. The length of the CDR3 is 16 residues. Between the trimmed V and J ends, which lost 3 bases and 3 bases, there was a span of 16 bases. The germline CDR1 and CDR2 sequences are MDHEN and SYDVKM.

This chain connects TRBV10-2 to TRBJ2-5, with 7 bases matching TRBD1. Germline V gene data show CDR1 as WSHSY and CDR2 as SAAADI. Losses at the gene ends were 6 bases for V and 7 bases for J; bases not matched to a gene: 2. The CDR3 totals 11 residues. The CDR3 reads CASSSGGTQYF. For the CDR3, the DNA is TGCGCCAGCAGCTCAGGGGGGACCCAGTACTTC.

For the CDR3, the DNA is TGTGCCAGCAGCCGGGGGGGAGAAAAACTGTTTTTT. It translates to CASSRGGEKLFF. This sequence joins TRBV3-1 (or the pseudogene TRBV3-2) and TRBJ1-4; a weak D match, TRBD1 (5 bases). CDR1 is LGHDT and CDR2 is YNNKEL in the germline V gene (reference sequence). Trimming took off 4 bases at V and 8 bases at J, with 8 bases between the two ends. This CDR3 is built from 12 residues.

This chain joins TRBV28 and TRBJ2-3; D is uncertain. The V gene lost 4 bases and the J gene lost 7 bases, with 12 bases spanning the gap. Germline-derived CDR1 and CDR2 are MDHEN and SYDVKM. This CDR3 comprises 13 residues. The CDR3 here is CASSSGDLYTQYF. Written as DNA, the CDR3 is TGTGCCAGCAGTTCGGGCGACTTATATACGCAGTATTTT.

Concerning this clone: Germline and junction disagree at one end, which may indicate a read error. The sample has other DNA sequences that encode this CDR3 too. CDR3 amino acids: CASSVDFRQETQYF. CDR3 DNA sequence: TGCGCCAGCAGCGTAGATTTTCGTCAAGAGACCCAGTACTTC. V gene TRBV9 combines with J gene TRBJ2-5; D remains unclear. This CDR3 has 14 amino acids. The germline CDR1 and CDR2 sequences are SGDLS and YYNGEE.

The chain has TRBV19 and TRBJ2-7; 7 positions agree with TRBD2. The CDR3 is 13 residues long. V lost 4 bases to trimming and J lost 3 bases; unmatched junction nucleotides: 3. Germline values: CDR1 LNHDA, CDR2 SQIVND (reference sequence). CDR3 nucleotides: TGTGCCAGTAGTACTAGCGGAGGCTACGAGCAGTACTTC. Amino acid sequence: CASSTSGGYEQYF.